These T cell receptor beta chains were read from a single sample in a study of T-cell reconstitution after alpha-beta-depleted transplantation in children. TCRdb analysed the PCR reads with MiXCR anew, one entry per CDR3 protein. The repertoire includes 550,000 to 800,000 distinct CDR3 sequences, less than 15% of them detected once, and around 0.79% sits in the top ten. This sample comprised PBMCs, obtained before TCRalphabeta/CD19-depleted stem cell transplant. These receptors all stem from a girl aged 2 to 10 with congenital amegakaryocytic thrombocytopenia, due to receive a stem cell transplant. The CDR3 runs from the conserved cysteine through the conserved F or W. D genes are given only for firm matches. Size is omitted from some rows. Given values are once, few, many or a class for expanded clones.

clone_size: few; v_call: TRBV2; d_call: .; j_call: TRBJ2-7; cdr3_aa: CASTGGSYDWNYEQYF; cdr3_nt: TGTGCCAGCACTGGGGGTAGCTACGACTGGAACTACGAGCAGTACTTC
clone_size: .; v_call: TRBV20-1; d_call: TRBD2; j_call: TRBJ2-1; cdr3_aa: CSAREQREGMNEQFF; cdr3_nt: TGCAGTGCTAGAGAACAGCGGGAGGGGATGAATGAGCAGTTCTTC
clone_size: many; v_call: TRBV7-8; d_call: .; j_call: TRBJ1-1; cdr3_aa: CASISGFEAFF; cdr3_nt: TGTGCCAGCATATCGGGCTTTGAAGCTTTCTTT
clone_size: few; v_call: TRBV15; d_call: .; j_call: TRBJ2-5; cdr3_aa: CATSSNWPRFQETQYF; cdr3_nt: TGTGCCACCAGCAGTAACTGGCCGCGTTTCCAAGAGACCCAGTACTTC
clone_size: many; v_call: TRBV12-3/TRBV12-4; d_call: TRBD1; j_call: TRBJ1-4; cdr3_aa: CASSPHSGTGPNEKLFF; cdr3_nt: TGTGCCAGCAGTCCACATTCCGGGACAGGGCCAAATGAAAAACTGTTTTTT
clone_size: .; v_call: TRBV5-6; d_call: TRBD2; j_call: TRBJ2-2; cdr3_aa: CASSRSGRPGELFF; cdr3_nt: TGTGCCAGCAGCCGTAGCGGGAGGCCCGGGGAGCTGTTTTTT
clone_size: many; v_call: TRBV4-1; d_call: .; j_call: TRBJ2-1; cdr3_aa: CASAARSSYNEQFF; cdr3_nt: TGCGCCTCCGCCGCTAGAAGCTCCTACAATGAGCAGTTCTTC
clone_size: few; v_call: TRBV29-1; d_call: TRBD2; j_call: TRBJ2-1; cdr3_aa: CSVGKGGNEQFF; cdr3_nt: TGCAGCGTTGGGAAGGGAGGGAATGAGCAGTTCTTC
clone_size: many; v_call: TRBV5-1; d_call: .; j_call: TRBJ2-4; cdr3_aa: CASSADGRKNIQYF; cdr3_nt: TGCGCCAGCAGCGCCGATGGGCGCAAAAACATTCAGTACTTC
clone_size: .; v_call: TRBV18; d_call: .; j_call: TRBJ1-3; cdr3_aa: CASLQGPVGNTIYF; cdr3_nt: TGTGCCAGTTTACAGGGTCCCGTTGGAAACACCATATATTTT
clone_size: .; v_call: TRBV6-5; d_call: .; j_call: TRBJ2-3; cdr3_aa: CASSYLGGGRTDTQYF; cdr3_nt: TGTGCCAGCAGTTACTTAGGGGGAGGCCGTACAGATACGCAGTATTTT
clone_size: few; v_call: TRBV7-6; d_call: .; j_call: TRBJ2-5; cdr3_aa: CASSILAFAQETQYF; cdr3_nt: TGTGCCAGCAGCATACTAGCCTTTGCCCAAGAGACCCAGTACTTC
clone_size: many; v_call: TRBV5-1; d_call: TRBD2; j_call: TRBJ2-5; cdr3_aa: CASSLSTSGIQETQYF; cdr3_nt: TGCGCCAGCAGCTTGAGTACTAGCGGTATCCAAGAGACCCAGTACTTC
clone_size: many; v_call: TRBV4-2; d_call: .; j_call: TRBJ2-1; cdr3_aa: CASSQVDGRGETYNEQFF; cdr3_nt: TGTGCCAGCAGCCAAGTTGACGGAAGGGGGGAGACGTACAATGAGCAGTTCTTC
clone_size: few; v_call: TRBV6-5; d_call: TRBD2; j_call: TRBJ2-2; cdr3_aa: CASLAATGELFF; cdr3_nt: TGTGCCAGCCTAGCGGCCACCGGGGAGCTGTTTTTT
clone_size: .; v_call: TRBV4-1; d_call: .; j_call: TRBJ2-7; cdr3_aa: CASSQDGGRGNEQYF; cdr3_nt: TGCGCCAGCAGCCAAGATGGAGGCAGGGGAAACGAGCAGTACTTC
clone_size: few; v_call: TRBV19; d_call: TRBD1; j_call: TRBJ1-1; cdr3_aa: CASCITGGYTEAFF; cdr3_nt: TGTGCCAGTTGTATCACAGGGGGTTACACTGAAGCTTTCTTT
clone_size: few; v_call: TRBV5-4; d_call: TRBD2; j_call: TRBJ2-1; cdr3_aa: CASSSGTSGGILYNEQFF; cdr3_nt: TGTGCCAGCAGTTCCGGGACTAGCGGGGGGATTCTCTACAATGAGCAGTTCTTC
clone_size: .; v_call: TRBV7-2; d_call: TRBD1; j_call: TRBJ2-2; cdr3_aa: CASSLMGQGIAGELFF; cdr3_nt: TGTGCCAGCAGCCTGATGGGACAGGGGATTGCCGGGGAGCTGTTTTTT
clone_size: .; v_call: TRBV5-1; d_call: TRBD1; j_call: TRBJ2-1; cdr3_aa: CASSDHTGVPYNEQFF; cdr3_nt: TGCGCCAGCAGCGACCACACAGGGGTCCCCTACAATGAGCAGTTCTTC
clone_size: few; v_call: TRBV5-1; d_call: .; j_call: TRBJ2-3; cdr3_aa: CASSDTSKDTQYF; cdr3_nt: TGCGCCAGCAGTGATACTAGCAAAGATACGCAGTATTTT
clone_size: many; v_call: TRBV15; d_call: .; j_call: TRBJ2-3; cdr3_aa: CATSRVGDTQYF; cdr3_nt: TGTGCCACCAGCAGAGTGGGAGATACGCAGTATTTT